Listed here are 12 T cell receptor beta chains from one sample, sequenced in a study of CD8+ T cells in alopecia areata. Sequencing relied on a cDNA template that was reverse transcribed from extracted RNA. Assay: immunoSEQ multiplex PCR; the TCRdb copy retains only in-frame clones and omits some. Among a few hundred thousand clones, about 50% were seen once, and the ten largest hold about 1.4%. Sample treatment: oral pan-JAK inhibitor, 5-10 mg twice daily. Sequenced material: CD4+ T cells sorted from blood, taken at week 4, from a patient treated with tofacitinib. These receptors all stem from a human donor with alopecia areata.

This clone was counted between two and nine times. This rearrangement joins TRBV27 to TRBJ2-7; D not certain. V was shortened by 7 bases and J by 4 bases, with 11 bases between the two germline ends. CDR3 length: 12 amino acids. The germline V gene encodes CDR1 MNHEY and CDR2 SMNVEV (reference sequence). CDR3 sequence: CASKSPGYEQYF. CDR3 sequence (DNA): TGTGCCAGCAAGTCCCCGGGTTACGAGCAGTACTTC.

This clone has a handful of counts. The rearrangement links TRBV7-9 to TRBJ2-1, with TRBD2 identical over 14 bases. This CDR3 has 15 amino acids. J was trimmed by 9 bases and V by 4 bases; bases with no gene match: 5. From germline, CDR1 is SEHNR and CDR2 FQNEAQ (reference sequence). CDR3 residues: CASSSWTSGGTEQFF. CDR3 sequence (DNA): TGTGCCAGCAGCTCATGGACTAGCGGGGGGACTGAGCAGTTCTTC.

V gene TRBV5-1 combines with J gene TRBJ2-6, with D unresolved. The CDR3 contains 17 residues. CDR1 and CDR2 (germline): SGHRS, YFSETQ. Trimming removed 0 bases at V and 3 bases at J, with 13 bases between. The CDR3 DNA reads TGCGCCAGCAGCTTGGTGCAGACAAGGGATGGGGCCAACGTCCTGACTTTC. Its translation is CASSLVQTRDGANVLTF.

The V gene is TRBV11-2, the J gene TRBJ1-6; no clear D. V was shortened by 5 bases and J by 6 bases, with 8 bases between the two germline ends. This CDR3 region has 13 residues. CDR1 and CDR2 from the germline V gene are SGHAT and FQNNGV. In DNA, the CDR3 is TGTGCCAGCAGCCCAACCTTTAATTCACCCCTCCACTTT. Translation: CASSPTFNSPLHF.

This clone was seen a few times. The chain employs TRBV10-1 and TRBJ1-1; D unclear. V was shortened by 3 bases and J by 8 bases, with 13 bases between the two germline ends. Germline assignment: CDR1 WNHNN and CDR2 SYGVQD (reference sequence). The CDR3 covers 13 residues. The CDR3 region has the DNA TGCGCCAGCAGTGAAGACCCTCTCGGGGAAGCTTTCTTT. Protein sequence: CASSEDPLGEAFF.

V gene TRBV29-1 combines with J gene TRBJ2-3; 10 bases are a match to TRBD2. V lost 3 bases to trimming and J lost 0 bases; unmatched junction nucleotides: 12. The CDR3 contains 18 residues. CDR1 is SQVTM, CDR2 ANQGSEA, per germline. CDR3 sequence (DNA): TGCAGCGTTGAGGGGACTAGCGTCCCCCACAGCAGCACAGATACGCAGTATTTT. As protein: CSVEGTSVPHSSTDTQYF.

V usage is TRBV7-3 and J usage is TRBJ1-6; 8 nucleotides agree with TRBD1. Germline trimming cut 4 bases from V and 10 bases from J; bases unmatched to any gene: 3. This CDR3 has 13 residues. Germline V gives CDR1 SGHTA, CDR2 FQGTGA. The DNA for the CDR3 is TGTGCCAGCAGCTCGGACAGGGACTCACCCCTCCACTTT. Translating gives CASSSDRDSPLHF. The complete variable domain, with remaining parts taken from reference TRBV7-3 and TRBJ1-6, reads GAGVSQTPSNKVTEKGKYVELRCDPISGHTALYWYRQSLGQGPEFLIYFQGTGAADDSGLPNDRFFAVRPEGSVSTLKIQRTERGDSAVYLCASSSDRDSPLHFGNGTRLTVT.

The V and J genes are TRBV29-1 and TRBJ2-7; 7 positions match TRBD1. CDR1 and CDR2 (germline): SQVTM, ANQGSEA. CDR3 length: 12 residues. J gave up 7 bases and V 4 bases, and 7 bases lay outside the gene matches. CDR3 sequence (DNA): TGCAGCGTTGGGGCCCCGACAGGGGAGCAGTACTTC. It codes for CSVGAPTGEQYF.

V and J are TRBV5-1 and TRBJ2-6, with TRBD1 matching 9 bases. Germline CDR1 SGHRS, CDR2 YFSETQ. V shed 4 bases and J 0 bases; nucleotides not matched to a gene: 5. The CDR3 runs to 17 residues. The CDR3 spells CASSVGQGNSGANVLTF. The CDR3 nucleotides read TGCGCCAGCAGCGTAGGACAGGGGAACTCTGGGGCCAACGTCCTGACTTTC.

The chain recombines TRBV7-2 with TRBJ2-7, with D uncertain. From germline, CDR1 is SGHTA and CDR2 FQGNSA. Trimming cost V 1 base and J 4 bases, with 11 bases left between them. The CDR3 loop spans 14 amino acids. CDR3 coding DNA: TGTGCCAGCAGCTTAGGGGGAAAGCCTTACGAGCAGTACTTC. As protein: CASSLGGKPYEQYF.

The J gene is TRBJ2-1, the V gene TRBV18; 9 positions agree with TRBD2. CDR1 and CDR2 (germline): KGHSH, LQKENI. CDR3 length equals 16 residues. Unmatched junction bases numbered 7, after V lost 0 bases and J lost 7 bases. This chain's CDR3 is CASSPPTGGGGNEQFF. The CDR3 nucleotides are TGTGCCAGCTCACCACCGACAGGCGGGGGGGGAAATGAGCAGTTCTTC.

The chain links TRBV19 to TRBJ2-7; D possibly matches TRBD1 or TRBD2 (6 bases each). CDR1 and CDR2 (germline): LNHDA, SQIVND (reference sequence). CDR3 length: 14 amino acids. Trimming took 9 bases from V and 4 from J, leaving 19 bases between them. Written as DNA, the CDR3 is TGTGCCAGCAAACCGGGACACGGGGGTTACGAGCAGTACTTC. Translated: CASKPGHGGYEQYF.